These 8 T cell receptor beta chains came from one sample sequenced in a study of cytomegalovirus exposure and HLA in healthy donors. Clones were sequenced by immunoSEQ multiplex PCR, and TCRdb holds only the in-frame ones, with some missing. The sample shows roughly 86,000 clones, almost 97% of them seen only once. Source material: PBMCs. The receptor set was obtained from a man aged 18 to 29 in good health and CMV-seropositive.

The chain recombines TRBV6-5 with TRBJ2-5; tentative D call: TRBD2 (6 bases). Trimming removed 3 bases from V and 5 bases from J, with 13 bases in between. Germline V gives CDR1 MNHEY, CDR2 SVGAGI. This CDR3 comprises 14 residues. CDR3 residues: CASSYQSGEETQYF. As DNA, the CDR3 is TGTGCCAGCAGTTATCAGTCGGGGGAGGAGACCCAGTACTTC.

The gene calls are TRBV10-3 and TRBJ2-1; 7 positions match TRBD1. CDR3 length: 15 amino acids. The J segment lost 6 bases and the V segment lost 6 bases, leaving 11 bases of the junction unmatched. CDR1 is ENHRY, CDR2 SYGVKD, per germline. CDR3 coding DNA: TGTGCCATCAGACAGGGGATAGGCCTATCCAATGAGCAGTTCTTC. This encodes CAIRQGIGLSNEQFF.

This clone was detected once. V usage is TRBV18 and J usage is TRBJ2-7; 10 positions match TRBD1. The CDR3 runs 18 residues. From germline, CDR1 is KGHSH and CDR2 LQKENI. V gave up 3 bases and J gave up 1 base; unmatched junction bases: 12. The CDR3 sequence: CASSPRQGAAVPSYEQYF. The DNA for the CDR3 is TGTGCCAGCTCACCGCGACAGGGGGCGGCGGTGCCTTCCTACGAGCAGTACTTC.

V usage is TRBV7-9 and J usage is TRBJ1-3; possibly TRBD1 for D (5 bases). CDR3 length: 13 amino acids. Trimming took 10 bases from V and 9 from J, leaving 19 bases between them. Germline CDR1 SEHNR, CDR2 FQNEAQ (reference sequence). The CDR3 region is CAMEGPRQVTIYF. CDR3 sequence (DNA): TGTGCCATGGAGGGACCGCGGCAGGTCACCATATATTTT. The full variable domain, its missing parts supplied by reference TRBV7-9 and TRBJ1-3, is DTGVSQNPRHKITKRGQNVTFRCDPISEHNRLYWYRQTLGQGPEFLTYFQNEAQLEKSRLLSDRFSAERPKGSFSTLEIQRTEQGDSAMYLCAMEGPRQVTIYFGEGSWLTVV.

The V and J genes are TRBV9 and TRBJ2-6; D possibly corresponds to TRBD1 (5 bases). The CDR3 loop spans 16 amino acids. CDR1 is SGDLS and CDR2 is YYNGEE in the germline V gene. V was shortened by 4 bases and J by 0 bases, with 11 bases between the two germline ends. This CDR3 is CASSIDSSSGANVLTF. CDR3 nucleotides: TGTGCCAGCAGCATAGACAGCTCCTCTGGGGCCAACGTCCTGACTTTC.

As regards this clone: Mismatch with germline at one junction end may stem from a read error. CDR3 sequence: CASSFPGQGDLLSDQPQHF. The CDR3 DNA is TGTGCCAGCAGTTTTCCGGGACAGGGAGATCTTCTTAGCGATCAGCCCCAGCATTTT. This rearrangement joins TRBV28 to TRBJ1-5, with 9 positions matching TRBD1. Germline lookup yields CDR1 MDHEN and CDR2 SYDVKM. The CDR3 has 19 amino acids. The full variable domain, rest sourced from reference TRBV28 and TRBJ1-5, is DVKVTQSSRYLVKRTGEKVFLECVQDMDHENMFWYRQDPGLGLRLIYFSYDVKMKEKGDIPEGYSVSREKKERFSLILESASTNQTSMYLCASSFPGQGDLLSDQPQHFGDGTRLSIL.

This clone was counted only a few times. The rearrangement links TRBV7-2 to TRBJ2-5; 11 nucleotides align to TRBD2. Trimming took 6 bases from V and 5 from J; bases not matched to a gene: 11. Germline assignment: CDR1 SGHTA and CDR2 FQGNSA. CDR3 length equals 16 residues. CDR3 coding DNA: TGTGCCAGCAGATGGGGGCGTAGCGGGAGGGCCGAGACCCAGTACTTC. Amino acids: CASRWGRSGRAETQYF.

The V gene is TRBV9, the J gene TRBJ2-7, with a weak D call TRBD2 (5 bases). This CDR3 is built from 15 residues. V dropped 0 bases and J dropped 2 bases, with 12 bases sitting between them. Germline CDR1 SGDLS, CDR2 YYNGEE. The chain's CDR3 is CASSVGGSATYEQYF. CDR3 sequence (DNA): TGTGCCAGCAGCGTAGGAGGGAGTGCAACCTACGAGCAGTACTTC.